The following is a T cell receptor beta chain sequence with its context. No antigen is known for it. No base quality information exists; no much larger clone differs at one position. The data were taken from a study of response to subunit inactivated influenza vaccine (dated by TCRdb to the late 2010s). Regarding the research as a whole: Deep quantitative T cell receptor repertoire profiling was used in the study to track responses to a trivalent subunit inactivated influenza vaccine.

To prepare the library, RT-PCR was applied. Sequencing was carried out with an Illumina HiSeq 2500. In-frame beta chains were kept once TCRdb had trimmed the public reads at Q25 with fastp and called clones with MiXCR. Every distinct CDR3 protein forms one entry, paired with its most common genes and DNA. A total of fewer than 750,000 distinct CDR3 sequences appear in this sample, 12% to 15% of them only once. The ten largest clones add up to roughly 11% of the sample. What the authors observed across the whole study: The authors suggested that each seasonal influenza vaccination may recruit only a limited number of new T cells.

The CDR3 goes from the cysteine to the phenylalanine over 15 residues. Here the CDR3 DNA is all that survives: 45 bases in frame from base 1. The junction carries 12 bases between V and J, which are trimmed by 0 bases and 6 bases respectively. The CDR1 and CDR2 encoded by the germline V gene are SGHRS and YFSETQ. The TCR sequence derives from a man aged 45-65 years who received an inactivated influenza vaccine. Donor details come from another sample of the same person, matched by shared clones. The chain is encoded by TRBV5-1 joined to TRBJ1-4, with a weak D call of TRBD1 (6 bases match). Sample: PBMCs from blood, taken 11 to 12 days after vaccination. The DNA sequence is as follows: TGCGCCAGCAGCTTGGACCCAGGGGTTTATGAAAAACTGTTTTTT. Its product reads: CASSLDPGVYEKLFF.